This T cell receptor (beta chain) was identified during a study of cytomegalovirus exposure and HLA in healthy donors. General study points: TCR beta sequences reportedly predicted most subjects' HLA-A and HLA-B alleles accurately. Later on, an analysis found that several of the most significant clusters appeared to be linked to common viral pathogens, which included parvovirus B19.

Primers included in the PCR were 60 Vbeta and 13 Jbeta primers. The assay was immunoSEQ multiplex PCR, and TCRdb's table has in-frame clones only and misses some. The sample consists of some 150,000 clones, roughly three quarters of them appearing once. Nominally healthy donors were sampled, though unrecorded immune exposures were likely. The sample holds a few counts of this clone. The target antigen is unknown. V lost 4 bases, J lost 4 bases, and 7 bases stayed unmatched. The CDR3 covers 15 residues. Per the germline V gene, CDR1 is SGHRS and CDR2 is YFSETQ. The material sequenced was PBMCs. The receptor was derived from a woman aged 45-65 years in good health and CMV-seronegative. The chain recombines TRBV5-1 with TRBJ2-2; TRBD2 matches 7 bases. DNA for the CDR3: TGCGCCAGCAGCCACCGTGCTAGCGGCACCGGGGAGCTGTTTTTT. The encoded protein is CASSHRASGTGELFF.